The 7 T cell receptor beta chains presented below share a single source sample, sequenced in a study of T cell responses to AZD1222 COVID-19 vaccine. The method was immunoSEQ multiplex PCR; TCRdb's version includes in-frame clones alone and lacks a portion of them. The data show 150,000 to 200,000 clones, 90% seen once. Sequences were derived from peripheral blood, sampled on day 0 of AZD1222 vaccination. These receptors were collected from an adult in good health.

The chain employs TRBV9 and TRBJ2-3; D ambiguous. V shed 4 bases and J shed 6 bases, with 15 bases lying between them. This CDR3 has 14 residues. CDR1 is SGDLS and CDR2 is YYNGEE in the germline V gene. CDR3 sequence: CASSPRPERDTQYF. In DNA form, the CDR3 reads TGTGCCAGCAGCCCGCGACCTGAAAGGGATACGCAGTATTTT.

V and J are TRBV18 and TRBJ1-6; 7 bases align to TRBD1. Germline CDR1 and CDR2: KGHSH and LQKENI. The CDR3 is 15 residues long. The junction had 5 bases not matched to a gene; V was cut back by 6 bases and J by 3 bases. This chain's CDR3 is CASSLDRFYNSPLHF. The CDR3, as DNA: TGTGCCAGCTCCCTGGACAGGTTCTATAATTCACCCCTCCACTTT. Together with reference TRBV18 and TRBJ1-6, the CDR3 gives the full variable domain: NAGVMQNPRHLVRRRGQEARLRCSPMKGHSHVYWYRQLPEEGLKFMVYLQKENIIDESGMPKERFSAEFPKEGPSILRIQQVVRGDSAAYFCASSLDRFYNSPLHFGNGTRLTVT.

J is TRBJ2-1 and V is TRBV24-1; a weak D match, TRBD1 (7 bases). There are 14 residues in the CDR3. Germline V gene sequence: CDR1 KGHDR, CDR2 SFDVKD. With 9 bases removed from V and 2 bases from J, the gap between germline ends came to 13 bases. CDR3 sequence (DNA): TGTGCCACCTCTCAGGGGGGCCCCTACAATGAGCAGTTCTTC. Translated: CATSQGGPYNEQFF.

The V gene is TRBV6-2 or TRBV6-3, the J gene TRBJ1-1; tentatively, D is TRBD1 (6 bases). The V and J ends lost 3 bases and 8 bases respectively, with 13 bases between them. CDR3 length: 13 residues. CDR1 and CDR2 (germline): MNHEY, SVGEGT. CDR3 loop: CASSYITGREAFF. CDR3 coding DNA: TGTGCCAGCAGTTATATAACAGGGAGGGAAGCTTTCTTT.

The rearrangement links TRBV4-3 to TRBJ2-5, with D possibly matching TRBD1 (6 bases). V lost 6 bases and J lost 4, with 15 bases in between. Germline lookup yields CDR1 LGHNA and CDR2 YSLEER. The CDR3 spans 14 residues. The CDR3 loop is CASSKAGTRETQYF. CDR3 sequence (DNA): TGCGCCAGCAGTAAAGCCGGGACAAGAGAGACCCAGTACTTC.

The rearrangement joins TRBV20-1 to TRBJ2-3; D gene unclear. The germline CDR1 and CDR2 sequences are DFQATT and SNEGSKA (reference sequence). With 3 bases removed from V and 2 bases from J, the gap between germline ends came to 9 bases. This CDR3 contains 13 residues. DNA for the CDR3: TGCAGTGCTAGTGCGAAGGTCACAGATACGCAGTATTTT. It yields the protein CSASAKVTDTQYF.

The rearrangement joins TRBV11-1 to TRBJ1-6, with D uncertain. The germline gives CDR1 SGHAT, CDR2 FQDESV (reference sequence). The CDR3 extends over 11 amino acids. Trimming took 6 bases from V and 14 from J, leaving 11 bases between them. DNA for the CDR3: TGTGCCAGCAGTCAAGCTCAGACCCTCCACTTT. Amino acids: CASSQAQTLHF.